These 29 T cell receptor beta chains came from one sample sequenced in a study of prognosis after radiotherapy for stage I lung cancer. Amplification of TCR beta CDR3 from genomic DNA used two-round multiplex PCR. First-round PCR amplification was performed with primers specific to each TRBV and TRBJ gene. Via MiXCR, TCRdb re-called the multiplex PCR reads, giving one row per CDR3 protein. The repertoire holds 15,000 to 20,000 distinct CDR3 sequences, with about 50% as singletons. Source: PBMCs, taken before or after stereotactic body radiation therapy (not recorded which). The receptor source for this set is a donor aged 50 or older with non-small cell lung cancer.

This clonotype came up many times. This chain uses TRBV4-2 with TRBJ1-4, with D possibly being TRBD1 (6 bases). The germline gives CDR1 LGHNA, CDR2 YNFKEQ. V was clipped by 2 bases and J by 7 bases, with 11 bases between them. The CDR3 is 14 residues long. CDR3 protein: CASSQNRVGEKLFF. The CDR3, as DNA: TGTGCCAGCAGCCAAAACAGGGTTGGTGAAAAACTGTTTTTT.

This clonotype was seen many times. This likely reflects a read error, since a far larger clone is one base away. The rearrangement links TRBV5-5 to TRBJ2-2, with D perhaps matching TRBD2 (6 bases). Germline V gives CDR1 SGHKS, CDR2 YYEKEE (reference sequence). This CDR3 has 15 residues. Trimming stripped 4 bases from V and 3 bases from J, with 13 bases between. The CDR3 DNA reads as TGTGCCAGCAGCCCCGTCCCGGGGGACACCGGGGAGCTGTTTTTT. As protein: CASSPVPGDTGELFF.

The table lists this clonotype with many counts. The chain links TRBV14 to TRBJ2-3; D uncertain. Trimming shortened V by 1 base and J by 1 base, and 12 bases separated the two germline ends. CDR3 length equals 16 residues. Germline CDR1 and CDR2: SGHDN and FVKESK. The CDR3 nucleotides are TGTGCCAGCAGCCAAGGGGTAGTTACCGGCACAGATACGCAGTATTTT. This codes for CASSQGVVTGTDTQYF.

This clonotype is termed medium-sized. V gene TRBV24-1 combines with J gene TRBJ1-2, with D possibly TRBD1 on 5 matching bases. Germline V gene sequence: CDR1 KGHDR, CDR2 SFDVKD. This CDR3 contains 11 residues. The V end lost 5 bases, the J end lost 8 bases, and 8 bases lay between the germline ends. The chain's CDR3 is CATSGREGYTF. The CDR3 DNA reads TGTGCCACCAGTGGCAGGGAAGGCTACACCTTC.

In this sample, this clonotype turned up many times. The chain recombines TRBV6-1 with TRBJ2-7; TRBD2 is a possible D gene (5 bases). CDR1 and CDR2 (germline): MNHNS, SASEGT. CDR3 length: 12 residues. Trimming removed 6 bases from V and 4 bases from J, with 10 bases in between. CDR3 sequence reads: CASSLEGYEQYF. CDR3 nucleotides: TGTGCCAGCAGCCTCGAGGGTTACGAGCAGTACTTC.

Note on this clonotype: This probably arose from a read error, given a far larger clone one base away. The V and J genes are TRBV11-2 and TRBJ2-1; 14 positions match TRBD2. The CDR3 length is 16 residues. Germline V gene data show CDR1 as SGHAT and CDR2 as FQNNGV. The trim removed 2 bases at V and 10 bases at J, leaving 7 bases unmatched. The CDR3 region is CASSLRLAGGPGEQFF. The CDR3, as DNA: TGTGCCAGCAGCTTACGACTAGCGGGAGGGCCGGGGGAGCAGTTCTTC.

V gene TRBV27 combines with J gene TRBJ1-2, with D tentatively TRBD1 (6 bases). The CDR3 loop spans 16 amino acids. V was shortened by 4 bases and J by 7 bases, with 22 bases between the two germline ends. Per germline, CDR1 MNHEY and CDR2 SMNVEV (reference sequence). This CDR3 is CASSSLRDTALSGYTF. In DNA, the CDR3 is TGTGCCAGCAGTTCCCTCCGGGACACCGCTCTCAGTGGCTACACCTTC.

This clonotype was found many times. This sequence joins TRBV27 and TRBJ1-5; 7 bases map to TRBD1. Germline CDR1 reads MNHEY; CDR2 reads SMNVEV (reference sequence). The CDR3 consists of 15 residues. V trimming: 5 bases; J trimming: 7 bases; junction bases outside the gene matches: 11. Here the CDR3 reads CASSPSTGAIQPQHF. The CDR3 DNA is TGTGCCAGCAGTCCCTCTACAGGGGCCATACAGCCCCAGCATTTT.

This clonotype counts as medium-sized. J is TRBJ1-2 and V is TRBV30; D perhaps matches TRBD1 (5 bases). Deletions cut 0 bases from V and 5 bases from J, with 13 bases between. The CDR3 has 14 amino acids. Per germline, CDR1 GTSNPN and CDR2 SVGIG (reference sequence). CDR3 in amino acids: CAWSVPGFSYGYTF. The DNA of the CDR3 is TGTGCCTGGAGTGTACCAGGGTTTTCTTATGGCTACACCTTC.

CDR3 nucleotide sequence: TGTGCCAGCAGGGCAGGGACAGCTCACTCCTACGAGCAGTACTTC. Its translation is CASRAGTAHSYEQYF. This rearrangement joins TRBV6-1 to TRBJ2-7; 7 bases fit TRBD1. Germline V lookup: CDR1 MNHNS, CDR2 SASEGT. CDR3 length: 15 amino acids. The trim removed 6 bases at V and 0 bases at J, leaving 8 bases unmatched.

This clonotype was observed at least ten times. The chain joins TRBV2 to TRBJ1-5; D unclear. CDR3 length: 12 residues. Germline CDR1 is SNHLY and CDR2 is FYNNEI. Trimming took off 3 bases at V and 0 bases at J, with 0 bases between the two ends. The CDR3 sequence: CASSDSNQPQHF. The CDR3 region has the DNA TGTGCCAGCAGTGATAGCAATCAGCCCCAGCATTTT.

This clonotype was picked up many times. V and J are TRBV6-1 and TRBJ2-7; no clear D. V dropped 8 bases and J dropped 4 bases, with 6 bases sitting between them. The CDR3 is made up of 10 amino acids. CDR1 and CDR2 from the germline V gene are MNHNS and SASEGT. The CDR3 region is CASGVYEQYF. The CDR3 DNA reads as TGTGCCAGCGGGGTTTACGAGCAGTACTTC.

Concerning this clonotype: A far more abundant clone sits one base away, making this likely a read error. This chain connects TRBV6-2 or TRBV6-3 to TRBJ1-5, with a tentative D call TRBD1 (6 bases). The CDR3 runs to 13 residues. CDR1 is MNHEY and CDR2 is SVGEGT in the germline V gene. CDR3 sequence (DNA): TGTGTCAGCAGTTACTCGGACAGAGCTCCCCAGCATTTT. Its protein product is CVSSYSDRAPQHF.

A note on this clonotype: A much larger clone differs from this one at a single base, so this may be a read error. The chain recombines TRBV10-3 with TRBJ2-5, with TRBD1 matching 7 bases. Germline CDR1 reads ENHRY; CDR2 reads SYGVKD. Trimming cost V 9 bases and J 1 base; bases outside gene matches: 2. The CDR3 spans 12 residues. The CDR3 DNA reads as TGTGCCATTGGACAGGTCCAAGAGACCCAGTACTTC. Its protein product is CAIGQVQETQYF.

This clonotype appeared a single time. The CDR3 DNA is TGTGCCAGCAGTTCCGGGGACGAGCAGTTCTTC. Amino acid sequence: CASSSGDEQFF. The chain employs TRBV28 and TRBJ2-1, with D tentatively TRBD1 or TRBD2 (5 bases each). The germline V and J ends were trimmed by 4 bases and 10 bases, with 8 bases remaining between them. CDR3 length: 11 residues. Germline V lookup: CDR1 MDHEN, CDR2 SYDVKM.

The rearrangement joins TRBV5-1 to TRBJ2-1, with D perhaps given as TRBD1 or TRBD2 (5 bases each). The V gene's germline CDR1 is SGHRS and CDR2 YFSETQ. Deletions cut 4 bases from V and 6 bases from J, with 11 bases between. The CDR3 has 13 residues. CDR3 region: CASSLGTSNEQFF. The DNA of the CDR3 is TGCGCCAGCAGCCTCGGGACGTCCAATGAGCAGTTCTTC.

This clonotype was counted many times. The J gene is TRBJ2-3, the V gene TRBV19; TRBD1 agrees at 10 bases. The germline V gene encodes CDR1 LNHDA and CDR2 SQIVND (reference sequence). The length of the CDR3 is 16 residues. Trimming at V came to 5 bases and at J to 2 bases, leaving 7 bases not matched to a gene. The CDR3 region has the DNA TGTGCCAGTAGTTCGGGACAGGGGATTTCCACAGATACGCAGTATTTT. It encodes CASSSGQGISTDTQYF. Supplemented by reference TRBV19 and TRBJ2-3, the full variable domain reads DGGITQSPKYLFRKEGQNVTLSCEQNLNHDAMYWYRQDPGQGLRLIYYSQIVNDFQKGDIAEGYSVSREKKESFPLTVTSAQKNPTAFYLCASSSGQGISTDTQYFGPGTRLTVL.

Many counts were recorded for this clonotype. The CDR3 spells CASSQGTTATDTQYF. The CDR3 DNA reads TGTGCCAGCAGCCAAGGGACTACCGCCACAGATACGCAGTATTTT. The chain combines TRBV7-3 with TRBJ2-3, with 7 bases that match TRBD2. The V and J ends lost 5 bases and 2 bases, in that order; junction bases with no gene match: 7. The germline gives CDR1 SGHTA, CDR2 FQGTGA. The CDR3 contains 15 residues. Combining the CDR3 with reference TRBV7-3 and TRBJ2-3 gives the whole variable domain GAGVSQTPSNKVTEKGKYVELRCDPISGHTALYWYRQSLGQGPEFLIYFQGTGAADDSGLPNDRFFAVRPEGSVSTLKIQRTERGDSAVYLCASSQGTTATDTQYFGPGTRLTVL.

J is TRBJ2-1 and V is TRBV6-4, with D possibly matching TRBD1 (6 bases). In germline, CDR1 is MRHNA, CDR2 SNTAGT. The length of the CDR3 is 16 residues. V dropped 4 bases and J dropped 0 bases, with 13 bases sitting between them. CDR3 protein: CASSVALTGSYNEQFF. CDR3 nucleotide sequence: TGTGCCAGCAGTGTAGCTCTGACAGGCTCCTACAATGAGCAGTTCTTC.

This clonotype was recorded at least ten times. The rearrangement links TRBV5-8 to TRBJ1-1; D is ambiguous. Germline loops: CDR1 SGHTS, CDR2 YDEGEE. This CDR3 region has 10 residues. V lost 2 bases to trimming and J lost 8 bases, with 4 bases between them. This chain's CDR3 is CASSFLEAFF. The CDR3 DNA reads TGTGCCAGCAGCTTTTTAGAAGCTTTCTTT.

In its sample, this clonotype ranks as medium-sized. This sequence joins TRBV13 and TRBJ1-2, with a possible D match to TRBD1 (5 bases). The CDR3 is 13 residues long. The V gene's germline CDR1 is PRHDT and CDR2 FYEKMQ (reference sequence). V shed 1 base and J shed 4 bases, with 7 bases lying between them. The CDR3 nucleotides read TGTGCCAGCAGCTTAGACAGGACCTATGGCTACACCTTC. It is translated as CASSLDRTYGYTF.

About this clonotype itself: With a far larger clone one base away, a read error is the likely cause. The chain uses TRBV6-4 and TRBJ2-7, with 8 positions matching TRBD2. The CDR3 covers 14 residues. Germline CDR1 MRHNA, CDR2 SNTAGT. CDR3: CASSLSGSHYEHYF. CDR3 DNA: TGTGCCAGCAGTTTGAGCGGGAGCCACTACGAGCATTACTTC.

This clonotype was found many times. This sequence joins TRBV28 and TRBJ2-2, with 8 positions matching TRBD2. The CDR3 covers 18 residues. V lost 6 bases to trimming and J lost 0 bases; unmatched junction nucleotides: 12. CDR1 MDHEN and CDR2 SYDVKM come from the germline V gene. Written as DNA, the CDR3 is TGTGCCAGCAGGGGGAGCGGGAGTAATGAGGCGAACACCGGGGAGCTGTTTTTT. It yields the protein CASRGSGSNEANTGELFF.

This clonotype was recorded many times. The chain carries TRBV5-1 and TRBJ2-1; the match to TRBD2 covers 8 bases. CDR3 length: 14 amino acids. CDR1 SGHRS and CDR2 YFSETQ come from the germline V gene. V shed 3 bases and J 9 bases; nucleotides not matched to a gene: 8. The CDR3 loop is CASSSESGSSEQFF. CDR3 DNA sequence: TGCGCCAGCAGCTCAGAGAGCGGGAGTAGTGAGCAGTTCTTC.

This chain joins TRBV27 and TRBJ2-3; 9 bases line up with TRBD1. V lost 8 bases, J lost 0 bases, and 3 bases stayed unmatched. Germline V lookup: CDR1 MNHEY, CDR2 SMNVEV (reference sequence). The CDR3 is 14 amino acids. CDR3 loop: CASFGQGSTDTQYF. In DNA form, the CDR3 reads TGTGCCAGCTTCGGACAGGGGAGCACAGATACGCAGTATTTT.

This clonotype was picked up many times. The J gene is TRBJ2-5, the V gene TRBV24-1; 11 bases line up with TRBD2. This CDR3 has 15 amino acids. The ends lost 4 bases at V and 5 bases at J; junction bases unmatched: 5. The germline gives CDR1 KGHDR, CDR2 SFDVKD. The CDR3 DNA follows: TGTGCCACCAGTGAGGCTAGCGGGAGGACGGAGACCCAGTACTTC. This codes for CATSEASGRTETQYF.

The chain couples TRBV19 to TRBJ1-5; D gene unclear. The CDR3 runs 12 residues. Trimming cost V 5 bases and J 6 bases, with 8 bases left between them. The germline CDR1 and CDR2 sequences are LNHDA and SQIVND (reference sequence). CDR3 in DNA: TGTGCCAGTAGTCTCGTAGGTCAGCCCCAGCATTTT. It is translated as CASSLVGQPQHF.

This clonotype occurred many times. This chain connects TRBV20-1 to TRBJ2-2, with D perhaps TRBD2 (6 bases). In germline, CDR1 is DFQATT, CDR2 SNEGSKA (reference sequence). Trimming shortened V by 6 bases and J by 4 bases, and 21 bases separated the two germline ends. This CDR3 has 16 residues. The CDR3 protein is CSAGDLNLGGTGELFF. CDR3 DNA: TGCAGTGCGGGGGACCTCAACTTGGGAGGCACCGGGGAGCTGTTTTTT.

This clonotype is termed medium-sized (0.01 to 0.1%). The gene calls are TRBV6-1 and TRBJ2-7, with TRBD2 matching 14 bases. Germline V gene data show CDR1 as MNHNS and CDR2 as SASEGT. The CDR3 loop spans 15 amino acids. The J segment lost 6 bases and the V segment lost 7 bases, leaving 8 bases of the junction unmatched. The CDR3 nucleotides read TGTGCCAGCACCAAACCGGGACTAGCGGGAGTCGAGCAGTACTTC. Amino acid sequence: CASTKPGLAGVEQYF.